A single sample gave rise to the 28 T cell receptor beta chains below, sequenced in a study of T cell repertoires in cytomegalovirus infection. One entry per CDR3 protein results from TCRdb running MiXCR on the reads. In the table there are 550,000 to 850,000 distinct CDR3 sequences, roughly 33% of which are singletons. No cognate antigen is known for these TCRs. Sequencing was performed on cultured PBMCs, taken from culture after CMV antigen stimulation. All receptors derive from a human donor in good health (CMV status not recorded). Some clones in this sample may be carry-over from other donors' samples.

The CDR3 loop reads CASSLGHINTEAFF. In DNA form, the CDR3 reads TGTGCCAGCAGCTTAGGACATATCAACACTGAAGCTTTCTTT. The chain recombines TRBV7-4 with TRBJ1-1, with D hard to call. V shed 1 base and J shed 2 bases, with 8 bases lying between them. This CDR3 region has 14 residues. Germline V CDR1 and CDR2: SGHVT, SQSDAQ.

This clonotype has ten or more counts. The rearrangement links TRBV18 to TRBJ1-5, with no clear D. Germline V gene lookup returns CDR1 KGHSH and CDR2 LQKENI. The CDR3 runs to 14 residues. V was cut by 8 bases and J by 3 bases, with 14 bases left in between. In nucleotides, the CDR3 is TGTGCCAGCAGTCCAGGCGGTTCCAATCAGCCCCAGCATTTT. It yields the protein CASSPGGSNQPQHF.

This clonotype was seen many times. The J gene is TRBJ2-7, the V gene TRBV28; maybe TRBD2 (5 bases). CDR1 is MDHEN and CDR2 is SYDVKM in the germline V gene. Trimming pared 6 bases from V and 0 bases from J, leaving 9 bases between. The CDR3 is 13 amino acids. This chain's CDR3 is CASRPSGSYEQYF. The CDR3 DNA sequence: TGTGCCAGCAGACCCAGCGGCTCCTACGAGCAGTACTTC.

This clonotype was counted ten times or more. The chain recombines TRBV7-2 with TRBJ1-6, with D perhaps matching TRBD1 (5 bases). V was pared by 1 base and J by 8 bases, with 12 bases between. This CDR3 has 15 amino acids. Germline V gene lookup returns CDR1 SGHTA and CDR2 FQGNSA. The CDR3 sequence is CASSLVPGKDSPLHF. DNA of the CDR3: TGTGCCAGCAGCTTAGTGCCAGGGAAGGATTCACCCCTCCACTTT.

This clonotype was seen a few times. V is TRBV28 and J is TRBJ1-5; D perhaps matches TRBD1 (6 bases). The CDR3 is 16 amino acids. Germline loops: CDR1 MDHEN, CDR2 SYDVKM. V gave up 3 bases and J gave up 3 bases, with 15 bases separating them. In DNA form, the CDR3 reads TGTGCCAGCAGTTTTCTTACCGGGACAAACAATCAGCCCCAGCATTTT. It translates to CASSFLTGTNNQPQHF.

The chain carries TRBV27 and TRBJ2-1, with 14 bases matching TRBD2. The CDR3 totals 17 residues. V was pared by 6 bases and J by 0 bases, with 4 bases of the junction left unmatched. Germline assignment: CDR1 MNHEY and CDR2 SMNVEV (reference sequence). The CDR3 sequence: CASRGLAGVSSYNEQFF. CDR3 DNA sequence: TGTGCCAGCAGGGGACTAGCGGGAGTTAGCTCCTACAATGAGCAGTTCTTC.

The V gene is TRBV6-5, the J gene TRBJ2-3; the D gene is possibly TRBD2 (6 bases). The ends were cut back, 2 bases at V and 4 bases at J, with 25 bases in the middle. Germline values: CDR1 MNHEY, CDR2 SVGAGI. The CDR3 extends over 19 amino acids. This chain's CDR3 is CASSYTIRERFNRADTQYF. The CDR3 nucleotides are TGTGCCAGCAGTTACACGATCCGGGAGAGATTCAACCGCGCAGATACGCAGTATTTT.

The CDR3 loop is CASRTQRASYEQYF. CDR3 sequence (DNA): TGTGCCAGCAGGACCCAACGGGCGTCGTACGAGCAGTACTTC. The J gene is TRBJ2-7, the V gene TRBV11-2; D gene unclear. CDR1 and CDR2 from the germline V gene are SGHAT and FQNNGV. The CDR3 has 14 residues. Trimming shortened V by 6 bases and J by 4 bases, and 16 bases separated the two germline ends.

This clonotype has a count of ten or more. In DNA form, the CDR3 reads TGTGCCAGCAGTAGGGGCCTTTCCCAAGAGACCCAGTACTTC. Its translation is CASSRGLSQETQYF. The chain employs TRBV6-5 and TRBJ2-5, with D perhaps matching TRBD1 (5 bases). This CDR3 spans 14 amino acids. Trimming removed 5 bases at V and 1 base at J, with 11 bases between. Germline-derived CDR1 and CDR2 are MNHEY and SVGAGI.

This clonotype appeared a few times. The genes are TRBV5-4 and TRBJ2-7; D tentatively fits TRBD1 or TRBD2 (5 bases each). Germline CDR1 and CDR2: SGHNT and YYREEE (reference sequence). This CDR3 region has 15 residues. Trimming pared 4 bases from V and 3 bases from J, leaving 17 bases between. The CDR3 region is CASSGDQGPYYEQYF. The CDR3 DNA sequence: TGTGCCAGCAGCGGGGACCAGGGCCCCTACTACGAGCAGTACTTC.

This clonotype has just a few counts. V usage is TRBV7-8 and J usage is TRBJ1-6; D possibly corresponds to TRBD1 (6 bases). The V gene's germline CDR1 is SGHVS and CDR2 FQNEAQ. The V and J ends lost 5 bases and 7 bases respectively, with 12 bases between them. CDR3 length: 14 residues. The CDR3 is CASSHRVRNSPLHF. CDR3 bases: TGTGCCAGCAGCCACAGGGTCAGAAATTCACCCCTCCACTTT. Full variable domain (outside the CDR3, taken from reference TRBV7-8 and TRBJ1-6): GAGVSQSPRYKVAKRGQDVALRCDPISGHVSLFWYQQALGQGPEFLTYFQNEAQLDKSGLPSDRFFAERPEGSVSTLKIQRTQQEDSAVYLCASSHRVRNSPLHFGNGTRLTVT.

The chain carries TRBV6-6 and TRBJ2-3, with 9 bases fitting TRBD1. This CDR3 spans 16 amino acids. V shed 5 bases, J shed 4 bases, and the junction held 10 bases outside the gene matches. Germline lookup yields CDR1 MNHNY and CDR2 SVGAGI (reference sequence). DNA for the CDR3: TGTGCCAGCAGTGATCGCCGGGACAGGGATGCAGATACGCAGTATTTT. It is translated as CASSDRRDRDADTQYF.

The J gene is TRBJ1-1, the V gene TRBV4-1, with D possibly TRBD1 on 5 matching bases. Germline V lookup: CDR1 MGHRA, CDR2 YSYEKL. This CDR3 has 14 amino acids. Trimming took 3 bases from V and 1 from J, leaving 9 bases between them. CDR3 region: CASSHHQGNTEAFF. Here the CDR3 DNA reads TGCGCCAGCAGCCACCATCAGGGGAACACTGAAGCTTTCTTT.

The J gene is TRBJ2-5, the V gene TRBV20-1; no firm D call. Trimming took 0 bases from V and 5 from J, leaving 10 bases between them. CDR1 and CDR2 (germline): DFQATT, SNEGSKA (reference sequence). The CDR3 is made up of 13 amino acids. The CDR3 loop reads CSARDPNLETQYF. The CDR3 DNA is TGCAGTGCTAGAGATCCCAACCTGGAGACCCAGTACTTC.

The chain uses TRBV5-1 and TRBJ1-2; D call uncertain. CDR3 length: 15 residues. CDR1 and CDR2 (germline): SGHRS, YFSETQ. Trimming took 4 bases from V and 6 from J, leaving 19 bases between them. The CDR3 sequence: CASSRSAGRLDGYTF. The CDR3 coding sequence is TGCGCCAGCAGCCGTTCGGCAGGCCGTCTCGATGGCTACACCTTC.

The chain joins TRBV10-3 to TRBJ2-2; D might be TRBD2 (5 bases). Germline V lookup: CDR1 ENHRY, CDR2 SYGVKD. The V end lost 10 bases, the J end lost 6 bases, and 15 bases lay between the germline ends. The CDR3 runs to 13 residues. The CDR3 nucleotides are TGTGCCACCACTCCCGTCGGGGCCGGGGAGCTGTTTTTT. Translated, it gives CATTPVGAGELFF.

The chain carries TRBV7-2 and TRBJ2-7, with TRBD1 matching 7 bases. V lost 0 bases, J lost 4 bases, and 3 bases stayed unmatched. Germline CDR1 SGHTA, CDR2 FQGNSA. This CDR3 contains 14 residues. DNA of the CDR3: TGTGCCAGCAGCTTAGCTTACAGGGGATACGAGCAGTACTTC. Protein: CASSLAYRGYEQYF. The full variable domain, rest sourced from reference TRBV7-2 and TRBJ2-7, is GAGVSQSPSNKVTEKGKDVELRCDPISGHTALYWYRQSLGQGLEFLIYFQGNSAPDKSGLPSDRFSAERTGGSVSTLTIQRTQQEDSAVYLCASSLAYRGYEQYFGPGTRLTVT.

This clonotype was counted ten times or more. The chain is built from TRBV5-5 and TRBJ1-1; perhaps TRBD1 as D (5 bases). Trimming pared 5 bases from V and 0 bases from J, leaving 11 bases between. Germline CDR1 is SGHKS and CDR2 is YYEKEE (reference sequence). The CDR3 covers 14 residues. For the CDR3, the DNA is TGTGCCAGCAGTCCGGGACGGATGAACACTGAAGCTTTCTTT. Its protein product is CASSPGRMNTEAFF.

J is TRBJ1-4 and V is TRBV27; D not resolved. Germline CDR1 is MNHEY and CDR2 is SMNVEV (reference sequence). CDR3 size: 15 residues. V dropped 4 bases and J dropped 5 bases, with 14 bases sitting between them. CDR3 in amino acids: CASSSKGLHNEKLFF. Written as DNA, the CDR3 is TGTGCCAGCAGTTCTAAGGGTCTCCACAATGAAAAACTGTTTTTT.

A few counts support this clonotype. The chain employs TRBV7-2 and TRBJ1-1; TRBD1 might be the D (5 bases). The CDR3 loop spans 14 amino acids. Germline V gene sequence: CDR1 SGHTA, CDR2 FQGNSA. With 2 bases removed from V and 4 bases from J, the gap between germline ends came to 11 bases. In nucleotides, the CDR3 is TGTGCCAGCAGCTTACAGGGTCAGGGCACTGAAGCTTTCTTT. Encoded protein: CASSLQGQGTEAFF.

The chain recombines TRBV6-1 with TRBJ1-3; TRBD1 is a possible D gene (5 bases). V was pared by 11 bases and J by 1 base, with 21 bases between. The germline gives CDR1 MNHNS, CDR2 SASEGT. CDR3 length equals 16 residues. The CDR3 bases are TGTGCCGGCCAGGACTCACTGGGACTATCTGGAAACACCATATATTTT. It codes for CAGQDSLGLSGNTIYF.

The gene calls are TRBV12-3 or TRBV12-4 and TRBJ2-5, with D unresolved. V gave up 2 bases and J gave up 1 base, with 8 bases separating them. The CDR3 has 14 amino acids. The CDR3 DNA is TGTGCCAGCAGTTTATATTCGGTCCAAGAGACCCAGTACTTC. It yields the protein CASSLYSVQETQYF.

The chain uses TRBV20-1 and TRBJ2-7, with 9 bases that match TRBD2. Germline CDR1 DFQATT, CDR2 SNEGSKA (reference sequence). V trimming: 3 bases; J trimming: 1 base; junction bases outside the gene matches: 7. The CDR3 loop spans 15 amino acids. The CDR3: CSASLPSGDSYEQYF. Here the CDR3 DNA reads TGCAGTGCTAGTCTGCCTAGCGGGGATTCCTACGAGCAGTACTTC.

This sequence joins TRBV7-2 and TRBJ2-5; D is undetermined. Germline CDR1 reads SGHTA; CDR2 reads FQGNSA. The CDR3 totals 14 residues. V was clipped by 5 bases and J by 3 bases, with 13 bases between them. The CDR3 is CASSQRGIKETQYF. CDR3 in DNA: TGTGCCAGCAGCCAAAGAGGCATAAAAGAGACCCAGTACTTC.

In this sample, this clonotype turned up many times. The chain links TRBV7-2 to TRBJ1-5, with D hard to call. V was shortened by 5 bases and J by 7 bases, with 12 bases between the two germline ends. The CDR3 extends over 13 amino acids. Germline V gene sequence: CDR1 SGHTA, CDR2 FQGNSA. In nucleotides, the CDR3 is TGTGCCAGCAGCCCAAACCTTGTACAGCCCCAGCATTTT. Translation: CASSPNLVQPQHF.

This clonotype came up a few times. V is TRBV11-2 and J is TRBJ2-1; 10 bases fit TRBD2. The CDR3 has 19 residues. Losses at the gene ends were 0 bases for V and 6 bases for J; bases not matched to a gene: 14. Germline V CDR1 and CDR2: SGHAT, FQNNGV. The CDR3 sequence: CASSLDILGLAGVPNEQFF. CDR3 sequence (DNA): TGTGCCAGCAGCTTAGACATTTTAGGGCTAGCGGGAGTTCCCAATGAGCAGTTCTTC. The variable domain in full, completed from reference TRBV11-2 and TRBJ2-1, reads EAGVAQSPRYKIIEKRQSVAFWCNPISGHATLYWYQQILGQGPKLLIQFQNNGVVDDSQLPKDRFSAERLKGVDSTLKIQPAKLEDSAVYLCASSLDILGLAGVPNEQFFGPGTRLTVL.

This clonotype was seen just once. The V call is TRBV20-1, the J call TRBJ1-4, with 7 bases lining up with TRBD1. V lost 1 base to trimming and J lost 8 bases; unmatched junction nucleotides: 10. The CDR3 covers 15 residues. CDR1 is DFQATT, CDR2 SNEGSKA, per germline (reference sequence). This chain's CDR3 is CSARGMGQLLEKLFF. Written as DNA, the CDR3 is TGCAGTGCTAGAGGGATGGGACAGCTTTTGGAAAAACTGTTTTTT.

This clonotype was recorded a few times. The V call is TRBV15, the J call TRBJ2-7; a possible D gene is TRBD1 (5 bases). V lost 5 bases, J lost 5 bases, and 13 bases lay in between. Germline V CDR1 and CDR2: LNHNV, YYDKDF (reference sequence). The CDR3 covers 13 residues. CDR3 bases: TGTGCCACCAGCTCCCAGTTAGGGGACGAGCAGTACTTC. It yields the protein CATSSQLGDEQYF.